These 31 T cell receptor beta chains were all obtained from the same sample, sequenced in a study of T cells in Graves' hyperthyroidism and ophthalmopathy. There were TCR beta CDR3 regions amplified from RNA transcripts. The HTBI primer set drove a first-round RT-PCR of the TCR CDR3. Via MiXCR, TCRdb re-called the multiplex PCR reads, giving one row per CDR3 protein. The sample gives a few hundred thousand distinct CDR3 sequences, more than 12% of which show up once; 10% to 15% is in the top ten. The sample comprised blood. These receptors all come from a woman in her forties with Graves' hyperthyroidism that later progressed to Graves' ophthalmopathy.

This rearrangement joins TRBV28 to TRBJ2-4; D is uncertain. V dropped 1 base and J dropped 7 bases, with 8 bases sitting between them. Germline CDR1 and CDR2: MDHEN and SYDVKM. The CDR3 length is 13 residues. CDR3 sequence reads: CASSLFRGNIQYF. The CDR3, as DNA: TGTGCCAGCAGTTTATTCCGTGGGAACATTCAGTACTTC.

The sample holds a few counts of this clonotype. The rearrangement links TRBV9 to TRBJ1-2; 10 nucleotides align to TRBD1. Germline CDR1 reads SGDLS; CDR2 reads YYNGEE. The CDR3 contains 15 residues. The junction had 6 bases not matched to a gene; V was cut back by 3 bases and J by 4 bases. The CDR3 coding sequence is TGTGCCAGCAGCGCGGGGACAGGGGCGGTCTATGGCTACACCTTC. Amino acid sequence: CASSAGTGAVYGYTF.

This clonotype was seen repeatedly, ten times or more. The chain has TRBV11-2 and TRBJ2-3, with 13 bases aligning to TRBD2. V dropped 9 bases and J dropped 3; count of bases not matched to a gene: 18. The germline gives CDR1 SGHAT, CDR2 FQNNGV. This CDR3 spans 19 amino acids. CDR3: CASTRGGLAGFRVTDTQYF. DNA of the CDR3: TGTGCCAGTACCCGGGGGGGACTAGCGGGATTCAGAGTTACAGATACGCAGTATTTT.

This clonotype was seen ten or more times. This chain joins TRBV24-1 and TRBJ2-1; no clear D gene. The germline CDR1 and CDR2 sequences are KGHDR and SFDVKD. V shed 6 bases and J shed 10 bases, with 18 bases lying between them. The CDR3 is 14 amino acids. The CDR3 protein is CATSRASSGQEQFF. Written as DNA, the CDR3 is TGTGCCACCAGTAGGGCGTCCTCGGGCCAAGAGCAGTTCTTC.

The chain carries TRBV20-1 and TRBJ2-7, with D tentatively TRBD2 (5 bases). Trimming left V 8 bases short and J 9 bases short, with 14 bases between. This CDR3 spans 10 amino acids. The germline gives CDR1 DFQATT, CDR2 SNEGSKA (reference sequence). CDR3 sequence reads: CSLAARGQYF. The DNA for the CDR3 is TGCAGTTTGGCGGCCCGGGGGCAGTACTTC.

This clonotype was counted at least ten times. The V and J genes are TRBV11-2 and TRBJ2-7, with D possibly being TRBD1 (6 bases). Germline V gene sequence: CDR1 SGHAT, CDR2 FQNNGV. The CDR3 totals 15 residues. V was trimmed by 4 bases and J by 6 bases, leaving 19 bases between them. CDR3 protein: CASSSGGRVPREQYF. CDR3 coding DNA: TGTGCCAGCAGCTCTGGGGGCAGGGTCCCTCGCGAGCAGTACTTC.

This clonotype has ten or more counts. V gene TRBV7-8 combines with J gene TRBJ2-5, with 12 bases aligning to TRBD2. The CDR3 is 15 residues long. Germline CDR1 SGHVS, CDR2 FQNEAQ. Unmatched junction bases numbered 3, after V lost 3 bases and J lost 4 bases. The CDR3 sequence is CASSFRLAGAETQYF. The CDR3, as DNA: TGTGCCAGCAGCTTCCGACTAGCGGGAGCAGAGACCCAGTACTTC.

This clonotype was seen only a few times. The chain joins TRBV15 to TRBJ1-1; no reliable D call. This CDR3 is built from 14 residues. V was shortened by 1 base and J by 0 bases, with 6 bases between the two germline ends. Germline CDR1 is LNHNV and CDR2 is YYDKDF (reference sequence). This CDR3 is CATSRVPLNTEAFF. The DNA of the CDR3 is TGTGCCACCAGCAGAGTCCCTTTGAACACTGAAGCTTTCTTT.

This clonotype occurred many times. CDR3 protein: CASPDTDTQYF. CDR3 DNA: TGTGCCAGCCCCGACACAGATACGCAGTATTTT. V and J are TRBV27 and TRBJ2-3; D is undetermined. In germline, CDR1 is MNHEY, CDR2 SMNVEV (reference sequence). Trimming left V 8 bases short and J 2 bases short, with 5 bases between. The CDR3 is 11 amino acids.

The chain has TRBV7-3 and TRBJ2-2; TRBD2 matches at 7 bases. Germline V gives CDR1 SGHTA, CDR2 FQGTGA. J was trimmed by 0 bases and V by 1 base; bases with no gene match: 5. The CDR3 totals 17 residues. Here the CDR3 reads CASSLNPGLANTGELFF. CDR3 sequence (DNA): TGTGCCAGCAGCTTAAACCCCGGACTAGCGAACACCGGGGAGCTGTTTTTT.

This clonotype was seen repeatedly, ten times or more. The chain employs TRBV6-5 and TRBJ1-2; a possible D gene is TRBD1 (5 bases). CDR1 MNHEY and CDR2 SVGAGI come from the germline V gene. The CDR3 spans 15 residues. Trimming took 0 bases from V and 6 from J, leaving 14 bases between them. The chain's CDR3 is CASSYSLRVLNGYTF. CDR3 DNA sequence: TGTGCCAGCAGTTACTCCCTCAGGGTTCTAAATGGCTACACCTTC.

Note on this clonotype: This may arise from a read error, as a much more abundant clone is one base away. The chain links TRBV7-2 to TRBJ2-2; D may correspond to TRBD1 or TRBD2 (5 bases each). V lost 5 bases, J lost 0 bases, and 10 bases lay in between. CDR1 is SGHTA and CDR2 is FQGNSA in the germline V gene. The CDR3 runs 15 residues. In DNA form, the CDR3 reads TGTGCCAGCAGCGGTGGGGGATCGAACACCGGGGAGCTGTTTTTT. It encodes CASSGGGSNTGELFF.

This clonotype was counted ten times or more. The chain carries TRBV5-1 and TRBJ1-1; D might be TRBD1 (6 bases). Germline V lookup: CDR1 SGHRS, CDR2 YFSETQ. The CDR3 runs to 15 residues. V was cut by 4 bases and J by 2 bases, with 15 bases left in between. The CDR3 bases are TGCGCCAGCAGCCTTGACGGGACACCCAACACTGAAGCTTTCTTT. Translating gives CASSLDGTPNTEAFF.

This clonotype was observed many times. For the CDR3, the DNA is TGTGCCAGCGGCAAGCTTAGCGTGTCAGATACGCAGTATTTT. It codes for CASGKLSVSDTQYF. The chain employs TRBV3-1 and TRBJ2-3; maybe TRBD2 (5 bases). The germline V and J ends were trimmed by 8 bases and 4 bases, with 16 bases remaining between them. This CDR3 has 14 residues. The germline CDR1 and CDR2 sequences are LGHDT and YNNKEL (reference sequence).

In regard to this clonotype: This may be a read error, as it is one base from a much larger clone. CDR3 DNA sequence: TGTGCCAGCAGTCAAGGACTCCCCGGCTATCAGCCCCAGCATTTT. It specifies CASSQGLPGYQPQHF. J is TRBJ1-5 and V is TRBV28; no definite D call. V was trimmed by 5 bases and J by 5 bases, leaving 16 bases between them. CDR3 length: 15 residues. Germline assignment: CDR1 MDHEN and CDR2 SYDVKM.

The chain carries TRBV20-1 and TRBJ1-2; a possible D gene is TRBD1 (5 bases). V was clipped by 0 bases and J by 12 bases, with 17 bases between them. This CDR3 region has 13 residues. Germline CDR1 and CDR2: DFQATT and SNEGSKA (reference sequence). CDR3 region: CSARDGGMGLNTF. The CDR3 DNA reads as TGCAGTGCTAGAGATGGGGGGATGGGGTTAAACACCTTC.

V is TRBV19 and J is TRBJ2-7, with D maybe TRBD2 (5 bases). Germline lookup yields CDR1 LNHDA and CDR2 SQIVND (reference sequence). CDR3 length equals 14 residues. V was trimmed by 3 bases and J by 0 bases, leaving 9 bases between them. CDR3 sequence: CASSMSSGSYEQYF. CDR3 coding DNA: TGTGCCAGTAGTATGTCGAGCGGCTCCTACGAGCAGTACTTC.

Regarding this clonotype: It may be a read error: a sequence one base away is much more abundant. The chain links TRBV4-2 to TRBJ2-2, with a weak D call TRBD2 (5 bases). Trimming took off 1 base at V and 0 bases at J, with 9 bases between the two ends. The V gene's germline CDR1 is LGHNA and CDR2 YNFKEQ. This CDR3 contains 16 residues. The CDR3 region has the DNA TGTGCCAGCAGCCAAGGGACTCGCCCGAACACCGGGGAGCTGTTTTTT. Translating it yields CASSQGTRPNTGELFF.

This clonotype was found many times. The V and J genes are TRBV28 and TRBJ2-3; no firm D call. V lost 3 bases and J 2 bases, leaving 6 bases between the germline ends. Looked up from germline, CDR1 is MDHEN and CDR2 is SYDVKM. The CDR3 extends over 13 amino acids. The CDR3 DNA is TGTGCCAGCAGTTTTCTCTACACAGATACGCAGTATTTT. The encoded protein is CASSFLYTDTQYF.

This chain connects TRBV12-3 or TRBV12-4 to TRBJ2-3; 12 positions agree with TRBD2. After removal of 5 bases from V and 2 bases from J, the junction contained 8 bases not matched to a gene. CDR3 size: 17 residues. CDR3 sequence: CASSLRTSGTSTDTQYF. DNA of the CDR3: TGTGCCAGCAGTCTTAGGACTAGCGGGACCTCCACAGATACGCAGTATTTT.

This clonotype has at least ten counts. The V gene is TRBV27, the J gene TRBJ2-7, with 8 positions matching TRBD2. This CDR3 is built from 15 residues. Germline CDR1 and CDR2: MNHEY and SMNVEV (reference sequence). V lost 5 bases, J lost 5 bases, and 11 bases stayed unmatched. The CDR3 is CASSLRAGAIHEQYF. The CDR3 DNA follows: TGTGCCAGCAGTCTCAGAGCGGGAGCTATTCACGAGCAGTACTTC.

The chain carries TRBV7-3 and TRBJ2-2, with D unresolved. V was shortened by 2 bases and J by 6 bases, with 7 bases between the two germline ends. This CDR3 is built from 13 residues. CDR1 is SGHTA, CDR2 FQGTGA, per germline. Written as DNA, the CDR3 is TGTGCCAGCAGCTTACTGGGCGCCGGGGAGCTGTTTTTT. It yields the protein CASSLLGAGELFF.

This clonotype was seen only a few times. This rearrangement joins TRBV20-1 to TRBJ1-2, with D perhaps matching TRBD1 (5 bases). The CDR3 is 14 residues long. Germline CDR1 is DFQATT and CDR2 is SNEGSKA (reference sequence). Trimming removed 0 bases at V and 8 bases at J, with 16 bases between. CDR3 DNA: TGCAGTGCTAGAGAGCGGGACTTACCCTGGGGCTACACCTTC. Its protein product is CSARERDLPWGYTF.

The rearrangement links TRBV29-1 to TRBJ1-1; maybe TRBD1 (5 bases). The germline V gene encodes CDR1 SQVTM and CDR2 ANQGSEA. Trimming left V 4 bases short and J 4 bases short, with 7 bases between. This CDR3 spans 11 amino acids. CDR3 residues: CSVVGGTEAFF. DNA for the CDR3: TGCAGCGTTGTTGGGGGCACTGAAGCTTTCTTT. The full variable domain, in which reference TRBV29-1 and TRBJ1-1 provide the parts outside the CDR3, is SAVISQKPSRDICQRGTSLTIQCQVDSQVTMMFWYRQQPGQSLTLIATANQGSEATYESGFVIDKFPISRPNLTFSTLTVSNMSPEDSSIYLCSVVGGTEAFFGQGTRLTVV.

The sample holds many counts of this clonotype. The genes are TRBV5-1 and TRBJ2-3; D is unresolved. Germline lookup yields CDR1 SGHRS and CDR2 YFSETQ. The CDR3 loop spans 15 amino acids. The V end lost 6 bases, the J end lost 2 bases, and 16 bases lay between the germline ends. CDR3 sequence (DNA): TGCGCCAGCACCGAGACAACCTTTTACACAGATACGCAGTATTTT. It translates to CASTETTFYTDTQYF.

There are a few counts of this clonotype. The chain joins TRBV28 to TRBJ2-2; the match to TRBD2 covers 10 bases. The V segment lost 10 bases and the J segment 7 bases; nucleotides outside the gene matches: 15. Germline CDR1 MDHEN, CDR2 SYDVKM. The CDR3 runs 16 residues. CDR3 sequence: CAISRWLAGVDGELFF. CDR3 sequence (DNA): TGTGCCATCTCAAGGTGGCTAGCGGGAGTGGACGGGGAGCTGTTTTTT.

A few counts support this clonotype. This sequence joins TRBV5-1 and TRBJ1-4, with a possible D match to TRBD1 (6 bases). The V end was cut by 4 bases, the J end by 8 bases, with 21 bases between. The CDR3 covers 16 residues. Per the germline V gene, CDR1 is SGHRS and CDR2 is YFSETQ. The CDR3 is CASSEPGGPREEKLFF. CDR3 coding DNA: TGCGCCAGCAGCGAACCCGGGGGGCCTCGGGAAGAAAAACTGTTTTTT.

The chain joins TRBV6-4 to TRBJ2-7; D ambiguous. The CDR3 totals 18 residues. CDR1 and CDR2 (germline): MRHNA, SNTAGT. V gave up 6 bases and J gave up 2 bases, with 26 bases separating them. The CDR3 DNA reads as TGTGCCAGCAGAACTCTGTCATGGGCGGAAGGCAACACCTACGAGCAGTACTTC. Its protein product is CASRTLSWAEGNTYEQYF.

This clonotype was seen a handful of times. The gene calls are TRBV5-6 and TRBJ1-5; D gene ambiguous. In germline, CDR1 is SGHDT, CDR2 YYEEEE. CDR3 size: 15 residues. Trimming stripped 1 base from V and 3 bases from J, with 11 bases between. The CDR3 sequence is CASSLMGDNNQPQHF. The CDR3, as DNA: TGTGCCAGCAGCTTGATGGGCGACAACAATCAGCCCCAGCATTTT.

This clonotype was recorded many times. This rearrangement joins TRBV9 to TRBJ2-3; TRBD2 aligns across 9 bases. Trimming took 4 bases from V and 5 from J; bases not matched to a gene: 14. In germline, CDR1 is SGDLS, CDR2 YYNGEE. CDR3 size: 17 residues. CDR3 amino acids: CASSQTDSGGPRDTQYF. CDR3 coding DNA: TGTGCCAGCAGCCAAACCGACAGCGGGGGGCCAAGAGATACGCAGTATTTT.

This chain joins TRBV19 and TRBJ2-6; 11 bases match TRBD1. This CDR3 has 20 amino acids. Germline CDR1 and CDR2: LNHDA and SQIVND (reference sequence). V shed 1 base and J 0 bases; nucleotides not matched to a gene: 8. The chain's CDR3 is CASSIASRTGGGSGANVLTF. The CDR3 DNA reads as TGTGCCAGTAGTATAGCGAGTCGGACAGGGGGCGGCTCTGGGGCCAACGTCCTGACTTTC.